The next 6 T cell receptor beta chains were all read from a single sample in a study of CD8 T cell repertoires and HIV-1 epitope variants. TCRdb's table, derived via immunoSEQ multiplex PCR, lists solely in-frame clones and lacks some. The profile shows about 5,200 clones, roughly 60% of them singletons. Their specific antigens are unknown. The sequenced material came from cultured CD8+ T cells derived from PBMCs. The receptor set was obtained from a male donor with HIV.

The table lists this clone with a count of one. This chain joins TRBV28 and TRBJ2-7, with D maybe TRBD1 (6 bases). The CDR3 runs 14 residues. CDR1 is MDHEN, CDR2 SYDVKM, per germline. V dropped 4 bases and J dropped 4 bases, with 14 bases sitting between them. The CDR3 region has the DNA TGTGCCAGCAGTTCCACCGACAGGTTTTACGAGCAGTACTTC. Translating it yields CASSSTDRFYEQYF.

The rearrangement joins TRBV28 to TRBJ2-5; 10 bases map to TRBD1. The V segment lost 4 bases and the J segment 5 bases; nucleotides outside the gene matches: 4. The germline gives CDR1 MDHEN, CDR2 SYDVKM. The CDR3 has 14 residues. CDR3 protein: CASSSDRGEETQYF. The CDR3 region has the DNA TGTGCCAGCAGTTCGGACAGGGGGGAGGAGACCCAGTACTTC.

The chain recombines TRBV29-1 with TRBJ1-2; D might be TRBD1 (5 bases). V lost 4 bases to trimming and J lost 7 bases, with 10 bases between them. The CDR3 spans 11 residues. Germline CDR1 reads SQVTM; CDR2 reads ANQGSEA. CDR3 nucleotide sequence: TGCAGCGTTGCCCTGGGGGGTGGCTACACCTTC. This codes for CSVALGGGYTF. Full variable domain (missing parts from reference TRBV29-1 and TRBJ1-2): SAVISQKPSRDICQRGTSLTIQCQVDSQVTMMFWYRQQPGQSLTLIATANQGSEATYESGFVIDKFPISRPNLTFSTLTVSNMSPEDSSIYLCSVALGGGYTFGSGTRLTVV.

In this sample, this clone turned up a few times. The chain employs TRBV7-6 and TRBJ1-2; the match to TRBD1 covers 9 bases. J lost 6 bases, V lost 5 bases, and 4 bases had no gene match. This CDR3 is 13 amino acids long. The V gene's germline CDR1 is SGHVS and CDR2 FNYEAQ. The CDR3 region is CASSGQGWNGYTF. The CDR3 nucleotides read TGTGCCAGCAGCGGACAGGGGTGGAATGGCTACACCTTC.

This clone is classed as medium-sized. The chain carries TRBV4-3 and TRBJ2-4, with D unclear. V lost 1 base, J lost 8 bases, and 9 bases lay in between. The V gene's germline CDR1 is LGHNA and CDR2 YSLEER. The CDR3 length is 13 residues. The CDR3 here is CASSQGVSDIQYF. In DNA, the CDR3 is TGCGCCAGCAGCCAAGGGGTGTCGGACATTCAGTACTTC.

The genes are TRBV19 and TRBJ2-3, with TRBD2 matching 7 bases. CDR1 and CDR2 (germline): LNHDA, SQIVND (reference sequence). The CDR3 totals 14 residues. After removal of 6 bases from V and 4 bases from J, the junction contained 7 bases not matched to a gene. The CDR3 sequence is CASRVLAQADTQYF. CDR3 coding DNA: TGTGCCAGTAGAGTACTAGCGCAGGCAGATACGCAGTATTTT.